This T cell receptor beta chain comes out of a study of blood T cell repertoires in COVID-19. Study-wide background: COVID-19 samples from acute and convalescent phases originated in the United States, Italy and Spain. Sample material is recorded as cDNA or gDNA derived from T cells, B-cell-depleted T cells, or PBMCs.

Germline V CDR1 and CDR2: SEHNR, FQNEAQ (reference sequence). The CDR3 spans 16 residues. The ends lost 5 bases at V and 3 bases at J; junction bases unmatched: 13. TCRdb keeps only in-frame clones here, not all; method: immunoSEQ multiplex PCR. The data show fewer than 40,000 clones, more than 85% seen once. The rearrangement links TRBV7-9 to TRBJ2-7; TRBD1 aligns across 7 bases. This TCR derives from a woman of 80 years or more with active or convalescent COVID-19. Input material: peripheral blood. The CDR3, as DNA: TGTGCCAGCAGCGCTTCAGACAGGGTAAATTTCTACGAGCAGTACTTC. Protein product: CASSASDRVNFYEQYF.